Sequencing of this T cell receptor (beta chain) was carried out in a study of neurological immune-mediated disorders. General study findings and limits: Patients with HTLV-1-associated myelopathy showed the most TCR clonal expansion. Those with multiple sclerosis showed the least, falling below healthy controls.

There are many counts of this clonotype. The target antigen is unknown. Germline V gene data show CDR1 as SGHRS and CDR2 as YFSETQ. This CDR3 spans 13 amino acids. V was pared by 0 bases and J by 2 bases, with 4 bases between. As for the cDNA, it was generated by 5'RACE with 10-nucleotide random UMIs. TCRdb redid the calling of the 5' RACE reads with MiXCR, one entry per CDR3 protein. The data contain just under 45,000 distinct CDR3 sequences, approximately 12% of them singletons. Serving as healthy controls were blood bank volunteers based in Maryland, USA. The unsorted libraries originated from 2 million PBMCs that had been stored at -80 C.

The chain recombines TRBV5-1 with TRBJ2-3, with no clear D. The sequencing input was PBMCs. This receptor was taken from a female donor in good health. The CDR3 DNA follows: TGCGCCAGCAGCTTGGGCAACACAGATACGCAGTATTTT. Encoded protein: CASSLGNTDTQYF.